The 19 T cell receptor beta chains below were found in one sample sequenced in a study of blood T cells in healthy people across ages. With a J-beta primer mix and a sample-barcoded 5' primer, a second PCR ran roughly 6 to 11 cycles. Each CDR3 protein is one row after TCRdb ran MiXCR on the 5' RACE reads. The table lists more than 450,000 distinct CDR3 sequences, roughly a quarter of them singletons. The same data also contributed to another study, on T cells of mothers and their children.

The sequenced material came from blood. The origin of the receptors is a boy aged 2 to 9 in good health.

The chain is built from TRBV7-9 and TRBJ1-1; D might be TRBD1 (6 bases). The CDR3 runs 14 residues. Germline V gene lookup returns CDR1 SEHNR and CDR2 FQNEAQ (reference sequence). Trimming pared 5 bases from V and 3 bases from J, leaving 13 bases between. CDR3 sequence (DNA): TGTGCCAGCAGCACCACAGGGAGGTACACTGAAGCTTTCTTT. It yields the protein CASSTTGRYTEAFF.

The chain recombines TRBV4-2 with TRBJ2-7, with D perhaps assigned TRBD1 or TRBD2 (5 bases each). The CDR3 extends over 16 amino acids. Germline CDR1 and CDR2: LGHNA and YNFKEQ. V shed 1 base and J shed 1 base, with 14 bases lying between them. CDR3 coding DNA: TGTGCCAGCAGCCAAGCGGGGCAGGACGCATCCTACGAGCAGTACTTC. This sequence encodes CASSQAGQDASYEQYF.

The chain recombines TRBV2 with TRBJ2-7, with D unresolved. V shed 7 bases and J shed 2 bases, with 12 bases lying between them. Germline values: CDR1 SNHLY, CDR2 FYNNEI. CDR3 length: 13 residues. The chain's CDR3 is CASNFEVAYEQYF. The CDR3 DNA sequence: TGTGCCAGCAATTTTGAGGTAGCCTACGAGCAGTACTTC.

This clonotype was detected only a few times. The CDR3 bases are TGCAGCGTTGAGGAGGGGGCGCTTGGGGCCAACGTCCTGACTTTC. Amino acids: CSVEEGALGANVLTF. The chain has TRBV29-1 and TRBJ2-6; possibly TRBD1 for D (7 bases). The CDR3 sequence is 15 residues long. From germline, CDR1 is SQVTM and CDR2 ANQGSEA. V was clipped by 3 bases and J by 3 bases, with 12 bases between them.

The chain links TRBV2 to TRBJ2-1; the match to TRBD2 covers 10 bases. From germline, CDR1 is SNHLY and CDR2 FYNNEI. V shed 4 bases and J 6 bases; nucleotides not matched to a gene: 6. This CDR3 is built from 15 residues. The CDR3 is CASSVISGGGNEQFF. CDR3 bases: TGTGCCAGCAGTGTCATAAGCGGGGGGGGCAATGAGCAGTTCTTC.

The rearrangement links TRBV3-1 to TRBJ2-5, with D unclear. The J call may not be correct, given that the DNA end is closer to TRBJ2-1. The CDR3 sequence is 14 residues long. Germline V gene lookup returns CDR1 LGHDT and CDR2 YNNKEL (reference sequence). CDR3 in amino acids: CASSQDSLSGEQFF. CDR3 sequence (DNA): TGTGCCAGCAGCCAAGATTCGTTAAGTGGAGAGCAGTTCTTC.

The chain couples TRBV6-5 to TRBJ2-7; 7 bases are shared with TRBD1. Germline V gives CDR1 MNHEY, CDR2 SVGAGI. The CDR3 loop spans 13 amino acids. Losses at the gene ends were 6 bases for V and 6 bases for J; bases not matched to a gene: 8. CDR3 nucleotides: TGTGCCAGCAGCCCACAGGGGCTAGTCGAGCAGTACTTC. The encoded protein is CASSPQGLVEQYF.

This clonotype was seen more than once but under ten times. This chain links TRBV18 with TRBJ2-5; tentative D call: TRBD1 (6 bases). Deletions cut 1 base from V and 2 bases from J, with 14 bases between. CDR1 KGHSH and CDR2 LQKENI come from the germline V gene. The CDR3 is made up of 16 amino acids. CDR3 region: CASSPRWGTRQETQYF. The CDR3 DNA is TGTGCCAGCTCACCACGATGGGGGACACGACAAGAGACCCAGTACTTC.

The gene calls are TRBV9 and TRBJ2-2; D not resolved. V was cut by 3 bases and J by 2 bases, with 8 bases left in between. The CDR3 extends over 14 amino acids. CDR1 and CDR2 (germline): SGDLS, YYNGEE. The CDR3 region has the DNA TGTGCCAGCAGCGCGGATTCTAACACCGGGGAGCTGTTTTTT. It encodes CASSADSNTGELFF.

The CDR3 loop reads CASSPGAGSLGEQYF. The CDR3 DNA follows: TGTGCCAGCAGCCCCGGAGCGGGATCCCTTGGCGAGCAGTACTTC. J is TRBJ2-7 and V is TRBV5-5, with 7 bases fitting TRBD2. Trimming removed 4 bases from V and 6 bases from J; junction bases left unmatched: 13. Germline CDR1 and CDR2: SGHKS and YYEKEE (reference sequence). The CDR3 spans 15 residues.

The CDR3 DNA follows: TGCGCCAGCAGCACACAGCCGGGACTAGCAATAAGGGGGGAGCTGTTTTTT. Amino acid sequence: CASSTQPGLAIRGELFF. The chain carries TRBV5-1 and TRBJ2-2, with 9 positions matching TRBD2. This CDR3 has 17 residues. Germline V gives CDR1 SGHRS, CDR2 YFSETQ. Unmatched junction bases numbered 15, after V lost 4 bases and J lost 8 bases.

This chain uses TRBV7-2 with TRBJ2-2; TRBD2 matches at 15 bases. V shed 5 bases and J 8 bases; nucleotides not matched to a gene: 6. The CDR3 totals 16 residues. CDR1 is SGHTA and CDR2 is FQGNSA in the germline V gene. Here the CDR3 DNA reads TGTGCCAGCAGCCAGGGACTAGCGGGGGGTATAGGGGAGCTGTTTTTT. This gives the protein CASSQGLAGGIGELFF.

In this sample, this clonotype turned up a few times. This chain joins TRBV30 and TRBJ1-2, with 7 bases identical to TRBD1. The CDR3 is 18 residues long. Germline V CDR1 and CDR2: GTSNPN, SVGIG (reference sequence). V trimming: 2 bases; J trimming: 3 bases; junction bases outside the gene matches: 18. CDR3: CAWSHYFIRDSQDYGYTF. As DNA, the CDR3 is TGTGCCTGGAGTCACTATTTCATCCGGGACAGTCAAGACTATGGCTACACCTTC.

The chain carries TRBV6-5 and TRBJ1-6; D might be TRBD1 (5 bases). This CDR3 is 17 amino acids long. The germline gives CDR1 MNHEY, CDR2 SVGAGI. V dropped 6 bases and J dropped 4 bases, with 19 bases sitting between them. The CDR3 protein is CASRGDGTNDYNSPLHF. CDR3 bases: TGTGCCAGCAGGGGGGACGGGACGAACGATTATAATTCACCCCTCCACTTT.

The chain's CDR3 is CSVASGFVGEKLFF. The DNA for the CDR3 is TGCAGCGTTGCTTCGGGATTCGTCGGTGAAAAACTGTTTTTT. This chain links TRBV29-1 with TRBJ1-4, with unresolved D. The germline V gene encodes CDR1 SQVTM and CDR2 ANQGSEA. V was clipped by 4 bases and J by 7 bases, with 16 bases between them. The CDR3 has 14 residues.

This clonotype was counted between two and nine times. This chain joins TRBV20-1 and TRBJ2-5, with 9 bases aligning to TRBD2. The DNA end is more similar to TRBJ2-1, so the J call may be wrong. Germline V gene lookup returns CDR1 DFQATT and CDR2 SNEGSKA (reference sequence). The CDR3 has 15 residues. CDR3 DNA sequence: TGCAGTGCCGGGATGGTGCGGGAGGGGGGGAATGAGCAGTTCTTC. Translated: CSAGMVREGGNEQFF.

J is TRBJ2-1 and V is TRBV20-1, with D possibly TRBD1 on 6 matching bases. CDR1 and CDR2 from the germline V gene are DFQATT and SNEGSKA (reference sequence). The CDR3 is 15 residues long. Trimming took off 6 bases at V and 0 bases at J, with 15 bases between the two ends. CDR3 in DNA: TGCAGTGCGCCTTACAGGGTCAGCTCCTACAATGAGCAGTTCTTC. Amino acids: CSAPYRVSSYNEQFF.

The V gene is TRBV5-1, the J gene TRBJ2-3; no reliable D call. V lost 3 bases and J 0 bases, leaving 11 bases between the germline ends. There are 15 residues in the CDR3. The germline gives CDR1 SGHRS, CDR2 YFSETQ. The CDR3 DNA is TGCGCCAGCAGCTCCTCCTTAGACAGCACAGATACGCAGTATTTT. This gives the protein CASSSSLDSTDTQYF.

This chain connects TRBV24-1 to TRBJ2-5, with 10 bases lining up with TRBD2. Germline CDR1 reads KGHDR; CDR2 reads SFDVKD. This CDR3 comprises 18 residues. Germline trimming cut 3 bases from V and 5 bases from J; bases unmatched to any gene: 14. The CDR3 loop is CATSDGGLAGALGETQYF. The DNA of the CDR3 is TGTGCCACCAGTGATGGTGGGCTAGCGGGGGCCCTTGGGGAGACCCAGTACTTC.